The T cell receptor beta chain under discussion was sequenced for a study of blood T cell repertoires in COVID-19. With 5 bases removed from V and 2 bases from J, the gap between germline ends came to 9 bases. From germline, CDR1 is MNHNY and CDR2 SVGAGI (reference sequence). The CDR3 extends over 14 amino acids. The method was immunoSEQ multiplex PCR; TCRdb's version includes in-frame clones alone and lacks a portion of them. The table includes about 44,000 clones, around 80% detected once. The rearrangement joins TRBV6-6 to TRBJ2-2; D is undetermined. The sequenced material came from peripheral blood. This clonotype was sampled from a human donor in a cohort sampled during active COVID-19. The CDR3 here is CASSARINTGELFF. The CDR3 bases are TGTGCCAGCAGTGCCAGGATTAACACCGGGGAGCTGTTTTTT.